The 5 T cell receptor beta chains in this list originate from one sample, sequenced in a study of a mutant IDH1 vaccine in newly diagnosed glioma. The protocol was immunoSEQ multiplex PCR, while the TCRdb copy is restricted to in-frame clones and leaves out a portion. In the table there are approximately 50,000 clones, roughly 80% of which are singletons. Time point given: week 35, safety follow-up. Alongside topical imiquimod, each dose of vaccine comprised 300 ug of mutant IDH1 20-mer peptide. The antigens these receptors bind are not known. The sample in question was PBMCs, obtained from a glioma patient whose treatment included an IDH1 peptide vaccine. Receptor source: a man aged 40-50 years with glioma.

The J gene is TRBJ2-3, the V gene TRBV29-1, with 12 bases identical to TRBD2. Per the germline V gene, CDR1 is SQVTM and CDR2 is ANQGSEA. This CDR3 region has 14 residues. Unmatched junction bases numbered 5, after V lost 5 bases and J lost 5 bases. The CDR3 reads CSVSPSGRGDTQYF. DNA for the CDR3: TGCAGCGTTTCTCCTAGCGGGAGGGGAGATACGCAGTATTTT.

This CDR3 is CASSLDQAETQYF. In nucleotides, the CDR3 is TGCGCCAGCAGCTTGGATCAGGCGGAGACCCAGTACTTC. The chain employs TRBV5-1 and TRBJ2-5; D is unclear. This CDR3 comprises 13 residues. CDR1 and CDR2 from the germline V gene are SGHRS and YFSETQ. V lost 0 bases and J lost 5, with 8 bases in between.

This clone appeared a few times. The rearrangement links TRBV4-1 to TRBJ1-5; no definite D call. V dropped 3 bases and J dropped 4 bases, with 7 bases sitting between them. The CDR3 loop spans 13 amino acids. CDR1 is MGHRA and CDR2 is YSYEKL in the germline V gene. The CDR3: CASSQVENQPQHF. Written as DNA, the CDR3 is TGCGCCAGCAGCCAGGTCGAGAATCAGCCCCAGCATTTT.

Only one count was recorded for this clone. This chain joins TRBV19 and TRBJ1-5, with TRBD1 matching over 7 bases. This CDR3 contains 15 residues. The ends lost 1 base at V and 6 bases at J; junction bases unmatched: 6. The V gene's germline CDR1 is LNHDA and CDR2 SQIVND (reference sequence). This CDR3 reads CASSIGTGWGQPQHF. The CDR3 bases are TGTGCCAGTAGTATAGGGACAGGCTGGGGTCAGCCCCAGCATTTT.

This clone was seen more than once but under ten times. This chain links TRBV7-6 with TRBJ2-7, with 10 positions matching TRBD1. Per germline, CDR1 SGHVS and CDR2 FNYEAQ. After removal of 7 bases from V and 2 bases from J, the junction contained 5 bases not matched to a gene. This CDR3 region has 14 residues. The CDR3 DNA reads TGTGCCAGCAACGCCGGGACAGGGGCCTACGAGCAGTACTTC. It specifies CASNAGTGAYEQYF.